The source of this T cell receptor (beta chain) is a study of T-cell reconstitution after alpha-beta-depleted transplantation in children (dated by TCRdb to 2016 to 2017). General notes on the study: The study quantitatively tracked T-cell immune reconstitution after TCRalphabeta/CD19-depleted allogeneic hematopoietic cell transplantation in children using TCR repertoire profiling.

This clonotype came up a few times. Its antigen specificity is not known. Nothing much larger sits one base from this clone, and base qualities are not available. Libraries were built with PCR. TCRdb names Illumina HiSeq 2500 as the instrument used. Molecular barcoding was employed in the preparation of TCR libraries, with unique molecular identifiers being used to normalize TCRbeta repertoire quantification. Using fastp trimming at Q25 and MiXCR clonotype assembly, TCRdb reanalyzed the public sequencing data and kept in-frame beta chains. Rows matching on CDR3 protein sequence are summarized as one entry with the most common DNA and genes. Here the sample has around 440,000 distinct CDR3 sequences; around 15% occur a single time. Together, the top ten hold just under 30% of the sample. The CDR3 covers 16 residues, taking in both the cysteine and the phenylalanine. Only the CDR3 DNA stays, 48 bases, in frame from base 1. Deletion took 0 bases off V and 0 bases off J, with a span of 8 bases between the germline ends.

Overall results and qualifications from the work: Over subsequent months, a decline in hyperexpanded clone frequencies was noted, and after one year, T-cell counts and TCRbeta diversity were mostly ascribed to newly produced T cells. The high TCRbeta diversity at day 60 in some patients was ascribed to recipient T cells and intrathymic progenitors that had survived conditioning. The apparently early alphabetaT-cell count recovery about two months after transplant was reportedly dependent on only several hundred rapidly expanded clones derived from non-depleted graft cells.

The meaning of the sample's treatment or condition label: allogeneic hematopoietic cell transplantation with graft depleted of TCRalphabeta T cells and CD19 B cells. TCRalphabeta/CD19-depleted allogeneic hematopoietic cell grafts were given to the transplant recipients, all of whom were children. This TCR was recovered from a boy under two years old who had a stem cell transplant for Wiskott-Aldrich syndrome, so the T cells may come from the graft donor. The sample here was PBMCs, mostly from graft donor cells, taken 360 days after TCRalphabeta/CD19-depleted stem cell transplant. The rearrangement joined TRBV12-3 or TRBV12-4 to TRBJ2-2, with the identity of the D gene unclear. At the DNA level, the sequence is TGTGCCAGCAGTTTAGCCGGGTATCCGAACACCGGGGAGCTGTTTTTT. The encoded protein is CASSLAGYPNTGELFF.